The rows below give T cell receptor beta chains drawn from one sample of a study of metastatic and nonmetastatic thyroid tumors. Through MiXCR, TCRdb re-clonotyped the PCR reads. The sample consists of about 15,000 clones, approximately 32% of them appearing once. Sequenced material: tumor tissue. These receptors originate from a male donor with papillary thyroid cancer or a benign thyroid nodule (not recorded which). Some clones in this sample may be carry-over from other donors' samples. CDR3s include the opening cysteine and the closing phenylalanine or tryptophan. D genes are given only for firm matches. For some rows the clone size is stated as once, few or many, or as a class when expanded; others skip it.

J,D,size,V,DNA,CDR3
TRBJ2-1,-,-,TRBV30,TGTGCCTGGAGCCAACTAGGTAACTCCTACAATGAGCAGTTCTTC,CAWSQLGNSYNEQFF
TRBJ2-5,-,many,TRBV20-1,TGCAGTCTAGAGCTAACGGGGGAGACCCAGTACTTC,CSLELTGETQYF
TRBJ2-1,-,many,TRBV3-1,TGTGCCAGCAGCCAAGGCCTAAACCCTTACAATGAGCAGTTCTTC,CASSQGLNPYNEQFF
TRBJ1-6,-,-,TRBV28,TGTGCCAGCCGGGGGGGAAGCTCCTATAATTCACCCCTCCACTTT,CASRGGSSYNSPLHF
TRBJ1-6,-,many,TRBV28,TGTGCCAGCAGTTTTACGGGGACTAATTCACCCCTCCACTTT,CASSFTGTNSPLHF
TRBJ1-5,-,-,TRBV20-1,TGCAGTGCTAGAGCCCGACAGGTATCGGGCAATCAGCCCCAGCATTTT,CSARARQVSGNQPQHF
TRBJ2-7,TRBD2,-,TRBV18,TGTGCCAGCTCAATCAAAGGGGGGTCGGGACTAGCGGCAACTACCAACGAGCAGTACTTC,CASSIKGGSGLAATTNEQYF
TRBJ1-1,-,many,TRBV7-9,TGTGCCAGCAGCCCCTCCGCCCGCGTGAACACTGAAGCTTTCTTT,CASSPSARVNTEAFF
TRBJ2-7,-,many,TRBV6-1,TGTGCCAGCAGGGGTCAGGCAGTCCCCTACGAGCAGTACTTC,CASRGQAVPYEQYF
TRBJ2-1,TRBD2,-,TRBV11-2,TGTGCCAGCAGCTTGTCTAGCGGGGGGTACAATGAGCAGTTCTTC,CASSLSSGGYNEQFF
TRBJ2-5,-,many,TRBV5-1,TGCGCCAGCAGCTTGCGGGCGGGGTTCCAAGAGACCCAGTACTTC,CASSLRAGFQETQYF
TRBJ2-1,TRBD2,medium-sized,TRBV6-1,TGTGCCAGCAGTGAACTGGGGGGTAGCGGGAGTTGGTATGAGCAGTTCTTC,CASSELGGSGSWYEQFF
TRBJ1-6,-,many,TRBV30,TGTGCCTGGAATTTCGCGGAACCCCTCCACTTT,CAWNFAEPLHF
TRBJ1-2,-,medium-sized,TRBV5-1,TGCGCCAGCAGCCGGGACACAGTAAACTATGGCTACACCTTC,CASSRDTVNYGYTF
TRBJ2-7,-,many,TRBV11-2,TGTGCCAGCAGCCCGAATGTGGTTTTCGAGCAGTACTTC,CASSPNVVFEQYF
TRBJ2-7,-,-,TRBV6-1,TGTGCCAGCAGGCAGCCGACCTCCTACGAGCAGTACTTC,CASRQPTSYEQYF
TRBJ2-1,TRBD2,-,TRBV20-1,TGCAGTGCTAGACTAGCGGGACTTGAGCAGTTCTTC,CSARLAGLEQFF
TRBJ2-1,-,many,TRBV9,TGTGCCAGCAGCGGGGCGGGCAGCTCCTACAATGAGCAGTTCTTC,CASSGAGSSYNEQFF
TRBJ2-2,-,many,TRBV5-1,TGCGCCAGCAGCTTGGCCGGGCAGGGTACCGGGGAGCTGTTTTTT,CASSLAGQGTGELFF
TRBJ1-4,-,-,TRBV6-5,TGTGCCAGCAGCCAGGGAGGGAGCGAAAAACTGTTTTTT,CASSQGGSEKLFF
TRBJ1-4,-,few,TRBV6-1,TGTGCCAGCACCAAACAGGGCCGTGGTAATGAAAAACTGTTTTTT,CASTKQGRGNEKLFF
TRBJ2-7,-,many,TRBV19,TGTGCCAGTAGTACCCACTCGGCACGTCTCTACGAGCAGTACTTC,CASSTHSARLYEQYF
TRBJ2-7,TRBD1,-,TRBV7-2,TGTGCCAGCAGCTTAGGCCCGACAGGGCGGTACGAGCAGTACTTC,CASSLGPTGRYEQYF
TRBJ2-7,TRBD2,many,TRBV29-1,TGCAGCGTTGAAAGACGGCTAGCGGGAGCAGTCGAGCAGTACTTC,CSVERRLAGAVEQYF